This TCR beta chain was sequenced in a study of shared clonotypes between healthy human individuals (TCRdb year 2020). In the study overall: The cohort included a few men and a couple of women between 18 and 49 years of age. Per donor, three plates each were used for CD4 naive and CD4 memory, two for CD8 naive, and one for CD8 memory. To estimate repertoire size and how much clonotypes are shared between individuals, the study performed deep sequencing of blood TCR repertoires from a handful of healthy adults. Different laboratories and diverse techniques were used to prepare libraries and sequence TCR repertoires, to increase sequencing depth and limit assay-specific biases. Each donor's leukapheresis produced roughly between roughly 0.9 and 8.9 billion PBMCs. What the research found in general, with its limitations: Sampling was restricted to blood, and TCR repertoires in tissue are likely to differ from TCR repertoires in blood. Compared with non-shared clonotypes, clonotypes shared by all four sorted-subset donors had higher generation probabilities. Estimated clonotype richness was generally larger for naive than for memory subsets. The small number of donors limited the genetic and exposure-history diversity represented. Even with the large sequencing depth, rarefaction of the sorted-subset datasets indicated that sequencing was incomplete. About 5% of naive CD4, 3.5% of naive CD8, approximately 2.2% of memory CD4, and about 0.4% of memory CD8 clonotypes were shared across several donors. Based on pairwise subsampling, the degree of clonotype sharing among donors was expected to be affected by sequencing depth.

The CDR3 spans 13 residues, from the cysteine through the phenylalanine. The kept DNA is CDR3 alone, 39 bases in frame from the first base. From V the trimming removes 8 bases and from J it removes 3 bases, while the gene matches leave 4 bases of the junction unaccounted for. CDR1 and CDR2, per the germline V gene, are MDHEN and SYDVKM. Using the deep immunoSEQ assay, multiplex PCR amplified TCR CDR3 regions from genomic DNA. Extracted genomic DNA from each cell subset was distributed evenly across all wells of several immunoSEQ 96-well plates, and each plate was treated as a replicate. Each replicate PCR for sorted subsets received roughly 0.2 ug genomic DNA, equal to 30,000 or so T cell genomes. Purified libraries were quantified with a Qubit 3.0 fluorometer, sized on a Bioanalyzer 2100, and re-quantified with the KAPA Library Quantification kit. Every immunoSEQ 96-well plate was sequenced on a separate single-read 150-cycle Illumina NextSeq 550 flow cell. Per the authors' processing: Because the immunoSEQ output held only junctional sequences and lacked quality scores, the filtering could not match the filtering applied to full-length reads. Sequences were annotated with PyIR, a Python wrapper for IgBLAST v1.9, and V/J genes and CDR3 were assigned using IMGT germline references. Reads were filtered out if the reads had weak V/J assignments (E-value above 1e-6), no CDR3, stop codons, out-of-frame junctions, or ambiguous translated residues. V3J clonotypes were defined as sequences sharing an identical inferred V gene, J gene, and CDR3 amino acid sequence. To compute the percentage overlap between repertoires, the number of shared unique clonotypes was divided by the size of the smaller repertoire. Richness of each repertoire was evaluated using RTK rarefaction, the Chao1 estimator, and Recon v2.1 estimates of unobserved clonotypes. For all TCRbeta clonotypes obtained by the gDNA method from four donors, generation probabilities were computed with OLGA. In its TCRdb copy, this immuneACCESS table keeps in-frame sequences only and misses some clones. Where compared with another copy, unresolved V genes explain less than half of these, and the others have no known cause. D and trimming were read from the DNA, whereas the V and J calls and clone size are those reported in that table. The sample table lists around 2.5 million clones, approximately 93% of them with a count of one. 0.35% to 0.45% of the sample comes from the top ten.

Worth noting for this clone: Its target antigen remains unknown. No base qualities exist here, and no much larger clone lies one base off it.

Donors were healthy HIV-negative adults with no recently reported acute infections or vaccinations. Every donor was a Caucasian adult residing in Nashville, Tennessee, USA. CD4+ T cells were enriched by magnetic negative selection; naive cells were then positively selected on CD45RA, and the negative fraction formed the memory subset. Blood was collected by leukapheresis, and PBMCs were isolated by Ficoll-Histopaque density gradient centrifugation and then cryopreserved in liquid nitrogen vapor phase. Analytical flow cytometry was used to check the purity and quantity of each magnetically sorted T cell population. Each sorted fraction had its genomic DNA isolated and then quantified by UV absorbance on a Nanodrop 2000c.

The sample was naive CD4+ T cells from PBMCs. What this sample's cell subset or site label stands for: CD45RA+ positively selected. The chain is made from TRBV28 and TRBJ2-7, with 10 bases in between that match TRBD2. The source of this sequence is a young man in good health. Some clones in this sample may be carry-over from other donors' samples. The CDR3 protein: CASLSSGSYEQYF. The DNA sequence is TGTGCCAGCCTTTCTAGCGGGAGCTACGAGCAGTACTTC. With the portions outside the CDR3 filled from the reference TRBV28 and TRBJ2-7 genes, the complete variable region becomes DVKVTQSSRYLVKRTGEKVFLECVQDMDHENMFWYRQDPGLGLRLIYFSYDVKMKEKGDIPEGYSVSREKKERFSLILESASTNQTSMYLCASLSSGSYEQYFGPGTRLTVT.